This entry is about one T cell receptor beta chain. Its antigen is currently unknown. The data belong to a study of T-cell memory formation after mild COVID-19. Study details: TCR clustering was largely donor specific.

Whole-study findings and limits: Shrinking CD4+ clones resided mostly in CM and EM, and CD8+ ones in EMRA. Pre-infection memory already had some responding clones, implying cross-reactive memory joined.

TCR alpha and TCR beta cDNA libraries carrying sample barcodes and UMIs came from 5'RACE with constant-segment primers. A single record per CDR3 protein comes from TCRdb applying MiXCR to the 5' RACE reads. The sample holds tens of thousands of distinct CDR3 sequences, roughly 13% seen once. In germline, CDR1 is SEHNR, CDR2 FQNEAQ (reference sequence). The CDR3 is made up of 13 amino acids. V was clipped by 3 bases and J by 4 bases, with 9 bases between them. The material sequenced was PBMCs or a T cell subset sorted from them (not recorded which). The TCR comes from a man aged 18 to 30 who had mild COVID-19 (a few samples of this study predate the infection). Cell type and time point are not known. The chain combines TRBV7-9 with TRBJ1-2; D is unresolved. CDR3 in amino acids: CASSFGPGYGYTF. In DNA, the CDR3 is TGTGCCAGCAGCTTTGGACCGGGCTATGGCTACACCTTC.